This entry lists 19 T cell receptor beta chains sequenced from one sample in a study of PD-1 blockade in classical Hodgkin lymphoma. This sample's time point: cycle 4 day 1 (C4D1), after more than five weeks of nivolumab. Each of the patients experienced relapse following autologous stem cell transplantation, and their brentuximab vedotin exposure differed. The repertoire was sequenced with immunoSEQ multiplex PCR; TCRdb's copy has only in-frame clones and lacks some. The data show around 40,000 clones, more than 60% seen once. Source: peripheral blood mononuclear cells (PBMCs), taken before the fourth cycle of nivolumab. All receptors come from a human donor with classical Hodgkin lymphoma.

The V gene is TRBV10-3, the J gene TRBJ2-7; D perhaps matches TRBD2 (6 bases). Germline V gene data show CDR1 as ENHRY and CDR2 as SYGVKD. V lost 3 bases to trimming and J lost 0 bases, with 18 bases between them. The CDR3 covers 17 residues. For the CDR3, the DNA is TGTGCCATCAGTGACATCCCTAGCGCCTCGAGCTCCTACGAGCAGTACTTC. Translating it yields CAISDIPSASSSYEQYF.

The rearrangement uses TRBV18 and TRBJ2-7, with D perhaps matching TRBD2 (6 bases). Trimming left V 3 bases short and J 3 bases short, with 12 bases between. The CDR3 has 14 amino acids. Germline loops: CDR1 KGHSH, CDR2 LQKENI. The CDR3 nucleotides read TGTGCCAGCTCACCGGTTCAGGGACTCTACGAGCAGTACTTC. Translated, it gives CASSPVQGLYEQYF.

This chain joins TRBV2 and TRBJ2-5; D not certain. The CDR3 runs to 13 residues. Per the germline V gene, CDR1 is SNHLY and CDR2 is FYNNEI. The germline V and J ends were trimmed by 1 base and 5 bases, with 8 bases remaining between them. CDR3 sequence reads: CASSEELVETQYF. The DNA for the CDR3 is TGTGCCAGCAGTGAAGAGTTGGTGGAGACCCAGTACTTC.

The rearrangement links TRBV6-1 to TRBJ2-7; 9 bases line up with TRBD1. V lost 5 bases, J lost 3 bases, and 8 bases stayed unmatched. Looked up from germline, CDR1 is MNHNS and CDR2 is SASEGT. The CDR3 has 15 amino acids. The CDR3 DNA reads TGTGCCAGCAGTATCGGACAGGGGCGAAGCTACGAGCAGTACTTC. Translating gives CASSIGQGRSYEQYF.

The chain uses TRBV10-2 and TRBJ2-1; TRBD2 aligns across 10 bases. The trim removed 8 bases at V and 6 bases at J, leaving 10 bases unmatched. Looked up from germline, CDR1 is WSHSY and CDR2 is SAAADI. The CDR3 spans 15 residues. CDR3 sequence reads: CASGGRSGGANEQFF. The CDR3 bases are TGCGCCAGCGGGGGGCGGAGCGGGGGGGCCAATGAGCAGTTCTTC.

This chain links TRBV7-3 with TRBJ1-1; no definite D call. V gave up 2 bases and J gave up 1 base, with 11 bases separating them. Germline V lookup: CDR1 SGHTA, CDR2 FQGTGA. The length of the CDR3 is 15 residues. The DNA for the CDR3 is TGTGCCAGCAGCTTAGAGTCATTGGGGAACACTGAAGCTTTCTTT. Protein product: CASSLESLGNTEAFF.

This chain joins TRBV2 and TRBJ2-3; D not resolved. This CDR3 is built from 14 residues. V was pared by 0 bases and J by 5 bases, with 9 bases between. Germline V gene data show CDR1 as SNHLY and CDR2 as FYNNEI. Here the CDR3 DNA reads TGTGCCAGCAGTGAAGCGCCCAATTTAGATACGCAGTATTTT. Residues: CASSEAPNLDTQYF.

This sequence joins TRBV4-1 and TRBJ1-4; possible D gene TRBD1, 5 bases. V gave up 8 bases and J gave up 7 bases, with 29 bases separating them. The CDR3 has 18 amino acids. Germline V gene data show CDR1 as MGHRA and CDR2 as YSYEKL. The CDR3 is CASRWTATLGFGAEKLFF. DNA of the CDR3: TGCGCCAGCCGATGGACGGCGACCCTTGGATTTGGGGCTGAAAAACTGTTTTTT.

The chain couples TRBV19 to TRBJ1-2; 8 bases match TRBD1. V dropped 3 bases and J dropped 4; count of bases not matched to a gene: 4. CDR1 is LNHDA and CDR2 is SQIVND in the germline V gene (reference sequence). There are 14 residues in the CDR3. Here the CDR3 DNA reads TGTGCCAGTAGTATTGGACAGGGTGGCTATGGCTACACCTTC. Its translation is CASSIGQGGYGYTF.

V gene TRBV30 combines with J gene TRBJ2-5; D may be TRBD2 (7 bases). The CDR3 runs to 14 residues. Between the trimmed V and J ends, which lost 2 bases and 2 bases, there was a span of 12 bases. Germline assignment: CDR1 GTSNPN and CDR2 SVGIG (reference sequence). CDR3 amino acids: CAWSLGGAQETQYF. In nucleotides, the CDR3 is TGTGCCTGGAGTCTGGGGGGGGCACAAGAGACCCAGTACTTC.

This chain connects TRBV7-6 to TRBJ2-2; 10 bases align to TRBD2. This CDR3 contains 16 residues. Looked up from germline, CDR1 is SGHVS and CDR2 is FNYEAQ. With V trimmed by 2 bases and J by 2 bases, 2 bases remained unmatched. The CDR3 loop is CASSLLAGDNTGELFF. The CDR3, as DNA: TGTGCCAGCAGCTTACTAGCGGGGGATAACACCGGGGAGCTGTTTTTT.

The rearrangement links TRBV29-1 to TRBJ1-1, with D uncertain. The CDR3 runs to 14 residues. The germline V gene has CDR1 SQVTM and CDR2 ANQGSEA. V was cut by 3 bases and J by 5 bases, with 16 bases left in between. CDR3 loop: CSVDSRGGGTEAFF. The CDR3 DNA follows: TGCAGCGTTGACAGTCGAGGTGGTGGAACTGAAGCTTTCTTT.

This clone was seen a few times. This chain connects TRBV28 to TRBJ2-7, with a tentative D call TRBD2 (7 bases). Trimming cost V 6 bases and J 13 bases, with 25 bases left between them. CDR1 is MDHEN and CDR2 is SYDVKM in the germline V gene. This CDR3 comprises 14 residues. Here the CDR3 reads CASSSMGGGHRPYF. In nucleotides, the CDR3 is TGTGCCAGCAGCTCCATGGGGGGGGGACATAGACCTTACTTC.

J is TRBJ2-1 and V is TRBV29-1; 12 bases align to TRBD2. The CDR3 sequence is 15 residues long. Germline CDR1 SQVTM, CDR2 ANQGSEA. V was pared by 7 bases and J by 6 bases, with 10 bases of the junction left unmatched. The CDR3 region has the DNA TGCAGCGCCCTGACCCTAGCGGGGGGGGGCAATGAGCAGTTCTTC. Translating it yields CSALTLAGGGNEQFF.

V gene TRBV7-9 combines with J gene TRBJ2-7; TRBD1 is a possible D gene (5 bases). Per germline, CDR1 SEHNR and CDR2 FQNEAQ (reference sequence). The CDR3 covers 15 residues. Between the trimmed V and J ends, which lost 4 bases and 1 base, there was a span of 14 bases. CDR3 protein: CASSYRPGSSYEQYF. CDR3 sequence (DNA): TGTGCCAGCAGCTACCGGCCAGGGTCGTCCTACGAGCAGTACTTC.

The CDR3 nucleotides are TGTGCCAGCAGGACAAGCGGGGGGGCAGGCACAGATACGCAGTATTTT. It translates to CASRTSGGAGTDTQYF. V usage is TRBV4-2 and J usage is TRBJ2-3; 10 nucleotides agree with TRBD2. The CDR3 is made up of 16 amino acids. The trim removed 6 bases at V and 1 base at J, leaving 7 bases unmatched. In germline, CDR1 is LGHNA, CDR2 YNFKEQ.

V and J are TRBV9 and TRBJ1-3; a weak D match, TRBD1 (6 bases). Germline-derived CDR1 and CDR2 are SGDLS and YYNGEE. V was cut by 0 bases and J by 0 bases, with 10 bases left in between. This CDR3 is 16 amino acids long. Here the CDR3 DNA reads TGTGCCAGCAGCGTAGAGGACAGCTACTCTGGAAACACCATATATTTT. Translated, it gives CASSVEDSYSGNTIYF.

This clone was observed once. The chain recombines TRBV7-2 with TRBJ2-3; D call uncertain. The germline V and J ends were trimmed by 0 bases and 1 base, with 8 bases remaining between them. Germline V gives CDR1 SGHTA, CDR2 FQGNSA. The CDR3 sequence is 15 residues long. The CDR3 DNA sequence: TGTGCCAGCAGCTTAGCGGCAGGAGGCACAGATACGCAGTATTTT. The encoded protein is CASSLAAGGTDTQYF.

J is TRBJ1-2 and V is TRBV6-6; 7 bases match TRBD1. J gave up 3 bases and V 5 bases, and 3 bases lay outside the gene matches. CDR3 length: 13 amino acids. The germline V gene encodes CDR1 MNHNY and CDR2 SVGAGI (reference sequence). The CDR3 loop reads CASSPQGYYGYTF. CDR3 DNA sequence: TGTGCCAGCAGTCCACAGGGGTACTATGGCTACACCTTC.